The TCR beta chain under discussion was sequenced for a study of T cell repertoires in cytomegalovirus infection. Across the whole study: Public TCR beta signatures provided an indication of both CMV infection and a matching HLA type.

On this clonotype itself: The antigen remains undetermined.

TCRdb re-called the reads through MiXCR, storing one row per CDR3 protein. Of hundreds of thousands of distinct CDR3 sequences listed, 42% were seen once; the top ten hold around 45%. Overall study results and limits: Clonotype analysis showed dominance of the ex vivo response by HLA-C-restricted CMV-specific TCR beta clonotypes. Cumulative public TCR beta family frequency identified CMV carriers with the relevant HLA.

The sequence came from a human donor in good health (CMV status not recorded). Some clones in this sample may be carry-over from other donors' samples. The source was cultured PBMCs, collected from culture after CMV antigen stimulation.

The CDR3 sequence is CAMSEGGQNTGELFF. CDR3 nucleotides: TGTGCCATGTCTGAAGGGGGGCAGAACACCGGGGAGCTGTTTTTT. V gene TRBV10-3 combines with J gene TRBJ2-2, with D possibly being TRBD1 or TRBD2 (6 bases each). V was cut by 9 bases and J by 1 base, with 15 bases left in between. The CDR3 spans 15 residues. Looked up from germline, CDR1 is ENHRY and CDR2 is SYGVKD.